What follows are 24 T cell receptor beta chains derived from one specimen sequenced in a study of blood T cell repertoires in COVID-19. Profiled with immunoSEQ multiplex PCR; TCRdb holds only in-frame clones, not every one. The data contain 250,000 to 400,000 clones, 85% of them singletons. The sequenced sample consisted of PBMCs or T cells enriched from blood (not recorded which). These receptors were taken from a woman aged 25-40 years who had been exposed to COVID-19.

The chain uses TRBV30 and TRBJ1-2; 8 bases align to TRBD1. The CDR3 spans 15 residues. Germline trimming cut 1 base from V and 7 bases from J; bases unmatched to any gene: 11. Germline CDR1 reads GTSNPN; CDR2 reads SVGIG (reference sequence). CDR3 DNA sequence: TGTGCCTGGAGTGCCAAAGACAGGGGAACTATTGGCTACACCTTC. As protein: CAWSAKDRGTIGYTF.

CDR3 nucleotide sequence: TGTGCCAGTAGTAAACGAGGGACTAGCGGGAGGTCAGATACGCAGTATTTT. This encodes CASSKRGTSGRSDTQYF. This rearrangement joins TRBV19 to TRBJ2-3, with 15 bases lining up with TRBD2. Trimming removed 4 bases from V and 4 bases from J; junction bases left unmatched: 6. This CDR3 contains 17 residues. Per germline, CDR1 LNHDA and CDR2 SQIVND (reference sequence). The whole variable domain, remainder taken from reference TRBV19 and TRBJ2-3, is DGGITQSPKYLFRKEGQNVTLSCEQNLNHDAMYWYRQDPGQGLRLIYYSQIVNDFQKGDIAEGYSVSREKKESFPLTVTSAQKNPTAFYLCASSKRGTSGRSDTQYFGPGTRLTVL.

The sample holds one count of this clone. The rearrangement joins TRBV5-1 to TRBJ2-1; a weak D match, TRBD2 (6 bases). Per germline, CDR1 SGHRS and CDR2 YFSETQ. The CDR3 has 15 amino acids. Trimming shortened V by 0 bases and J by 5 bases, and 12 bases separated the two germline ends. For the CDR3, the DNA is TGCGCCAGCAGCTTGGACGGAGGGATGAACAATGAGCAGTTCTTC. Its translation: CASSLDGGMNNEQFF.

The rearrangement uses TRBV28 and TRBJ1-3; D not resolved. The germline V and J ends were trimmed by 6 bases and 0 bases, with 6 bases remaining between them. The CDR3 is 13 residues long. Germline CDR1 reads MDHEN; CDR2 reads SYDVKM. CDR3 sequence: CASREYSGNTIYF. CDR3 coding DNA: TGTGCCAGCAGGGAGTACTCTGGAAACACCATATATTTT.

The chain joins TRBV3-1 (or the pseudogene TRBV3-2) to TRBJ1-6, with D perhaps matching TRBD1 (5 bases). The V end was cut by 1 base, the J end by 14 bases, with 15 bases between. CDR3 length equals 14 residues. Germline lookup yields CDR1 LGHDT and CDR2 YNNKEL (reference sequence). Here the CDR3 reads CASSQADARGALHF. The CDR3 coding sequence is TGTGCCAGCAGCCAAGCAGACGCCCGGGGGGCCCTCCACTTT.

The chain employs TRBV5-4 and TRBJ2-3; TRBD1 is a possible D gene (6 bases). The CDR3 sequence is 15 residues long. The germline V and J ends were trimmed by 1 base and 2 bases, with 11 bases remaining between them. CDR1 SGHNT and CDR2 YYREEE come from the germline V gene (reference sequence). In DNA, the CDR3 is TGTGCCAGCAGCTTGACAGGGACCCACACAGATACGCAGTATTTT. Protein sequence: CASSLTGTHTDTQYF.

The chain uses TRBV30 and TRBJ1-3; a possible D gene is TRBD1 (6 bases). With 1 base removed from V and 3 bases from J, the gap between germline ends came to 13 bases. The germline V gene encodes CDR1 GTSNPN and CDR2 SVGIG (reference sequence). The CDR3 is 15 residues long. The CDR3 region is CAWSGTGGDGNTIYF. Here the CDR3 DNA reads TGTGCCTGGAGTGGTACGGGGGGCGATGGAAACACCATATATTTT.

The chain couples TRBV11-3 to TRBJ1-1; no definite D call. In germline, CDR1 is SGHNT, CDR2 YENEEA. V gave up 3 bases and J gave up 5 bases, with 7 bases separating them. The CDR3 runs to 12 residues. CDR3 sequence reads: CASSFSGTEAFF. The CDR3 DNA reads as TGTGCCAGCAGCTTTTCGGGGACTGAAGCTTTCTTT.

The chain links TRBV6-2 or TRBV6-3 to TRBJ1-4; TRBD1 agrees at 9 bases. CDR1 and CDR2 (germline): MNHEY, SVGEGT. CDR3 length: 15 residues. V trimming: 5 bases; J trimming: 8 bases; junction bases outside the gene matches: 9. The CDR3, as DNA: TGTGCCAGCAGTCTTCCGGGACAGGGACCCGAAAAACTGTTTTTT. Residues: CASSLPGQGPEKLFF.

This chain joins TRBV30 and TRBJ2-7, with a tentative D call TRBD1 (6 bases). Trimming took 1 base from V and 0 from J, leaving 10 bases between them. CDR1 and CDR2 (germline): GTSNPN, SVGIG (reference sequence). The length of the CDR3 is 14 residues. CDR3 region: CAWSATGSSYEQYF. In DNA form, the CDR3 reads TGTGCCTGGAGTGCGACAGGCAGCTCCTACGAGCAGTACTTC. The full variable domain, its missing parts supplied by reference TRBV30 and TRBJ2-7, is SQTIHQWPATLVQPVGSPLSLECTVEGTSNPNLYWYRQAAGRGLQLLFYSVGIGQISSEVPQNLSASRPQDRQFILSSKKLLLSDSGFYLCAWSATGSSYEQYFGPGTRLTVT.

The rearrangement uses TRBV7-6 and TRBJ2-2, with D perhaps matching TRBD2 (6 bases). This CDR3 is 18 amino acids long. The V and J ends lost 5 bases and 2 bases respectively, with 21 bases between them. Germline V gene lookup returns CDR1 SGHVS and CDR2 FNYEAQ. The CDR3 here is CASSALGGALINTGELFF. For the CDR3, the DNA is TGTGCCAGCAGCGCCCTAGGAGGGGCTCTAATAAACACCGGGGAGCTGTTTTTT.

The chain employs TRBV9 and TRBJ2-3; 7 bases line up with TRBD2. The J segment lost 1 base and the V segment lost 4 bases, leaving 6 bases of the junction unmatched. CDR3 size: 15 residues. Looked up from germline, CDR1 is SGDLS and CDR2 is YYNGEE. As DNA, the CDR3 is TGTGCCAGCAGCCCCCGGGCGGGAGGCACAGATACGCAGTATTTT. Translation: CASSPRAGGTDTQYF.

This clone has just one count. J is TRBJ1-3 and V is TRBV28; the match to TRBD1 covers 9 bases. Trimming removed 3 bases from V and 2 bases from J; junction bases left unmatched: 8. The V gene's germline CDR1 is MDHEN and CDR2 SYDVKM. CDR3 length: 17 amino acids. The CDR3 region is CASSFRPGQGTGNTIYF. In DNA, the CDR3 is TGTGCCAGCAGTTTTCGTCCGGGACAGGGAACTGGAAACACCATATATTTT.

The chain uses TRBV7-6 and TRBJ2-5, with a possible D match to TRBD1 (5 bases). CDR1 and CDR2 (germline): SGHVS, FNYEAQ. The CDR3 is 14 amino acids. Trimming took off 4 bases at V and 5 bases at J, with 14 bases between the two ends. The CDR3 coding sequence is TGTGCCAGCAGCTCGAGAAATTCAGGGGAGACCCAGTACTTC. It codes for CASSSRNSGETQYF. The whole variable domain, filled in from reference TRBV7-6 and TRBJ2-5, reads GAGVSQSPRYKVTKRGQDVALRCDPISGHVSLYWYRQALGQGPEFLTYFNYEAQQDKSGLPNDRFSAERPEGSISTLTIQRTEQRDSAMYRCASSSRNSGETQYFGPGTRLLVL.

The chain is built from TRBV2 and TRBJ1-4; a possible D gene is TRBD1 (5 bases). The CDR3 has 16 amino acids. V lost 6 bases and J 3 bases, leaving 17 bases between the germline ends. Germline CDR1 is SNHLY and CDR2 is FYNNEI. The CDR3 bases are TGTGCCAGCAGCTTGACAGCTACGTTGGCTAATGAAAAACTGTTTTTT. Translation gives CASSLTATLANEKLFF.

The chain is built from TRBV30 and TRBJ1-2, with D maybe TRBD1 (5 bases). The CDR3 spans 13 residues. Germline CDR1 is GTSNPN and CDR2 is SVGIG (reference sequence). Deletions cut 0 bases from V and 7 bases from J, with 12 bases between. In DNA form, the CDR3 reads TGTGCCTGGAGTGTAAGGGGAAACAGTGGCTACACCTTC. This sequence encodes CAWSVRGNSGYTF.

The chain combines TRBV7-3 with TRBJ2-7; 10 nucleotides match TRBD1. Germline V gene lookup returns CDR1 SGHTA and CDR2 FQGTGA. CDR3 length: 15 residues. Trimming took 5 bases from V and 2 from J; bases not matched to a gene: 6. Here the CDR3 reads CASSVSGQGTYEQYF. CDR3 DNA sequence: TGTGCCAGCAGCGTGTCGGGACAGGGGACCTACGAGCAGTACTTC.

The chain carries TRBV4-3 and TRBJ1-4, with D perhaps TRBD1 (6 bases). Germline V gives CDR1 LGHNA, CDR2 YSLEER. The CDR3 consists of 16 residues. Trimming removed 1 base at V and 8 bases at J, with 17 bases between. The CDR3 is CASSQGVGHQGEKLFF. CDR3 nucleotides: TGCGCCAGCAGCCAAGGGGTTGGTCACCAGGGGGAAAAACTGTTTTTT.

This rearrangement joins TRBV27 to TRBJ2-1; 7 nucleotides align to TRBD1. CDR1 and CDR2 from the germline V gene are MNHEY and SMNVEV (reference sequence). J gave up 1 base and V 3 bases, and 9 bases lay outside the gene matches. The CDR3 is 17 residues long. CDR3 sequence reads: CASSLYKGGSSYNEQFF. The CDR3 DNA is TGTGCCAGCAGTTTGTATAAAGGGGGCTCTTCCTACAATGAGCAGTTCTTC.

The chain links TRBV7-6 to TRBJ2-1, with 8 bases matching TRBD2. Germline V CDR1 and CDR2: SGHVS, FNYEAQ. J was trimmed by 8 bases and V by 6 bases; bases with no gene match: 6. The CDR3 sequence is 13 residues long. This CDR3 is CASRPGLVYEQFF. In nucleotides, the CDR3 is TGTGCCAGCAGGCCGGGACTAGTTTATGAGCAGTTCTTC.

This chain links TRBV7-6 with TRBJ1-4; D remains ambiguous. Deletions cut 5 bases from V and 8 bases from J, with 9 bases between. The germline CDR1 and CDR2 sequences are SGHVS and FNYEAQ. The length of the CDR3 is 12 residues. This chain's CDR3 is CASSAIGEKLFF. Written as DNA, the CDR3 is TGTGCCAGCAGCGCAATTGGCGAAAAACTGTTTTTT. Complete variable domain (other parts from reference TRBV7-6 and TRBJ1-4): GAGVSQSPRYKVTKRGQDVALRCDPISGHVSLYWYRQALGQGPEFLTYFNYEAQQDKSGLPNDRFSAERPEGSISTLTIQRTEQRDSAMYRCASSAIGEKLFFGSGTQLSVL.

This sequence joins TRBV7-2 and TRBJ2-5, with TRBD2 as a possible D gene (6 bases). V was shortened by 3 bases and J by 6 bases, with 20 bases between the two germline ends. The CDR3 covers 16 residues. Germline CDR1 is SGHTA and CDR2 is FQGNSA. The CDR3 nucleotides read TGTGCCAGCAGCTTGGAAGGGCGGGGAGGTTCGAAGACCCAGTACTTC. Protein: CASSLEGRGGSKTQYF.

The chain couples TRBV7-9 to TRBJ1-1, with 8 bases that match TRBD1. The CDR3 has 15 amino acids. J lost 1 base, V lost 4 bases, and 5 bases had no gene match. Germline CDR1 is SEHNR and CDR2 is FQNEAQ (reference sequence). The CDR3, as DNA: TGTGCCAGCAGCTCCACGACAGGGGCGAACACTGAAGCTTTCTTT. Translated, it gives CASSSTTGANTEAFF.

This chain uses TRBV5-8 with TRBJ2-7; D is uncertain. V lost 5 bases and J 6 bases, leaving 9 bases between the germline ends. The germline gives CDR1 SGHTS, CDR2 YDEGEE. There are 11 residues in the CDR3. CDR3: CASSFSGEQYF. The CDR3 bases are TGTGCCAGCAGTTTCTCGGGCGAGCAGTACTTC.